The rows below give T cell receptor beta chains drawn from one sample of a study of identical twins. TCRdb reanalysed the 5' RACE reads using MiXCR and keeps one entry per CDR3 protein. The table has fewer than 650,000 distinct CDR3 sequences, around 7.4% seen once. The same specimen was also included in a second study, on yellow fever vaccine responses in identical twins.

The sequencing input was PBMCs. These receptors were taken from a woman aged 18-29 years in good health. Each CDR3 is given with its conserved first and last residue. Each record gives: J gene, V gene, CDR3 protein.

J gene: TRBJ2-3
V gene: TRBV5-1
CDR3 protein: CASSGRTESTDTQYF

J gene: TRBJ1-1
V gene: TRBV12-3/TRBV12-4
CDR3 protein: CASKAELNTEAFF

J gene: TRBJ2-3
V gene: TRBV7-2
CDR3 protein: CASSSGAGQGYSYF

J gene: TRBJ1-6
V gene: TRBV4-1
CDR3 protein: CASSPETGRLSSPLHF

J gene: TRBJ1-1
V gene: TRBV2
CDR3 protein: CASSERTVNTEAFF

J gene: TRBJ2-4
V gene: TRBV29-1
CDR3 protein: CSAILVIPKNIQYF

J gene: TRBJ2-7
V gene: TRBV12-3/TRBV12-4
CDR3 protein: CASSRTASDYEQYF

J gene: TRBJ1-6
V gene: TRBV6-4
CDR3 protein: CASSETESNSPLHF

J gene: TRBJ2-5
V gene: TRBV4-2
CDR3 protein: CASSQVLAGGDETQYF

J gene: TRBJ2-7
V gene: TRBV5-1
CDR3 protein: CASSWDRKYEQYF

J gene: TRBJ2-1
V gene: TRBV6-1
CDR3 protein: CASRRLGDEQFF

J gene: TRBJ2-3
V gene: TRBV4-1
CDR3 protein: CASSQDGLAGDLFQYF

J gene: TRBJ1-6
V gene: TRBV12-3/TRBV12-4
CDR3 protein: CASLRDRGLGSYNSPLHF

J gene: TRBJ2-2
V gene: TRBV20-1
CDR3 protein: CSARRENTGELFF

J gene: TRBJ2-3
V gene: TRBV29-1
CDR3 protein: CSVAGTWLSTDTQYF

J gene: TRBJ1-1
V gene: TRBV10-3
CDR3 protein: CATGSGLDTEAFF

J gene: TRBJ2-2
V gene: TRBV6-5
CDR3 protein: CASSWKMGNTGELFF

J gene: TRBJ2-1
V gene: TRBV2
CDR3 protein: CASSTDRGPVGSYNEQFF

J gene: TRBJ2-1
V gene: TRBV7-9
CDR3 protein: CASSPPGRYNEQFF

J gene: TRBJ2-1
V gene: TRBV27
CDR3 protein: CASSLSSGDLYNEQFF

J gene: TRBJ2-3
V gene: TRBV6-2/TRBV6-3
CDR3 protein: CASRQLAGATTDTQYF

J gene: TRBJ2-5
V gene: TRBV5-1
CDR3 protein: CASSLVLQVGQTQYF

J gene: TRBJ1-2
V gene: TRBV29-1
CDR3 protein: CSVVRDTSNYGYTF